This T cell receptor (beta chain) was documented in a study of cytomegalovirus exposure and HLA in healthy donors. Study-level points and caveats: Most of the TCR beta V segments (in an earlier analysis) were productive either about 87% or about 30% of the time. Sequence variants that were highly shared formed a cluster that was likely a sequencing artifact.

The primer mix had 60 Vbeta and 13 Jbeta primers. The repertoire was sequenced with immunoSEQ multiplex PCR; TCRdb's copy has only in-frame clones and lacks some. This sample carries under 200,000 clones, over 70% of them seen once, and the ten largest clones take under 2%. This CDR3 has 18 amino acids. Germline-derived CDR1 and CDR2 are SGHRS and YFSETQ. As to this clone: Antigen unknown. One end of the junction does not line up with germline, which may come from a read error.

The material sequenced was PBMCs. The chain carries TRBV5-1 and TRBJ2-6, with TRBD1 matching over 10 bases. The TCR comes from a man aged 40-49 years in good health and CMV-seropositive. The CDR3 DNA reads as TGCGCCAGCAGCATGGTTGGGACAGGGGAATATAGGGCCAACGGCCTGACTTTC. Its translation is CASSMVGTGEYRANGLTF. Filled out from reference TRBV5-1 and TRBJ2-6, the complete variable domain reads KAGVTQTPRYLIKTRGQQVTLSCSPISGHRSVSWYQQTPGQGLQFLFEYFSETQRNKGNFPGRFSGRQFSNSRSEMNVSTLELGDSALYLCASSMVGTGEYRANGLTFGAGSRLTVL.